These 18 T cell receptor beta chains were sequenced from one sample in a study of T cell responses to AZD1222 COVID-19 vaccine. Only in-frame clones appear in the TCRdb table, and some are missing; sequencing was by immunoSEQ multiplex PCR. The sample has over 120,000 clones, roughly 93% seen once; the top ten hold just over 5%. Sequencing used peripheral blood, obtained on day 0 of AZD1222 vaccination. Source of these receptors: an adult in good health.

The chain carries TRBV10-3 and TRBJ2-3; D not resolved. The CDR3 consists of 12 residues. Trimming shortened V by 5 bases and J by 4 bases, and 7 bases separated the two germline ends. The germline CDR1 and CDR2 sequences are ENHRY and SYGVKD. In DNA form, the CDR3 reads TGTGCCATCAGTTCCCACCCAGATACGCAGTATTTT. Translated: CAISSHPDTQYF.

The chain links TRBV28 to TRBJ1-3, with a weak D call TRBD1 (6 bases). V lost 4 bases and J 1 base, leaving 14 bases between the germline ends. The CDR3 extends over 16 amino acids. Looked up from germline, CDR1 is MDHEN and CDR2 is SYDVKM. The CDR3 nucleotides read TGTGCCAGCAGTTCTTATAACAGGGTATCTGGAAACACCATATATTTT. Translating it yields CASSSYNRVSGNTIYF.

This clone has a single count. CDR3 amino acids: CASSYRALYGYTF. The CDR3 coding sequence is TGTGCCAGCAGTTACAGGGCGCTCTATGGCTACACCTTC. The J gene is TRBJ1-2, the V gene TRBV28; perhaps TRBD1 as D (6 bases). This CDR3 spans 13 amino acids. The germline V gene has CDR1 MDHEN and CDR2 SYDVKM. The V end was cut by 4 bases, the J end by 4 bases, with 10 bases between.

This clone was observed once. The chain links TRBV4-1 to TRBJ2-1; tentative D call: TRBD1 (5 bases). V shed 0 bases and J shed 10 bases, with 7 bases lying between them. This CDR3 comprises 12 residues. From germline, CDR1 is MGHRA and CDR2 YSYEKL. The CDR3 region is CASSQEDSEQFF. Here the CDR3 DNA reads TGCGCCAGCAGCCAAGAAGACAGCGAGCAGTTCTTC.

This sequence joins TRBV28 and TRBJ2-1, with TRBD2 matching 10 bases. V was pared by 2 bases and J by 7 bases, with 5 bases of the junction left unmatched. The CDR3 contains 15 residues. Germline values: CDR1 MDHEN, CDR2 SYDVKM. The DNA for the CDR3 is TGTGCCAGCAGTTTAGCGGGACTAGCGATAAATGAGCAGTTCTTC. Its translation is CASSLAGLAINEQFF.

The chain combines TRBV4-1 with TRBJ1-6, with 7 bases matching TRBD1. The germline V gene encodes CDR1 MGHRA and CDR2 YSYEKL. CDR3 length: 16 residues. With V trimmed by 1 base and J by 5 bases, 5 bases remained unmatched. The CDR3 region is CASSQGTGKNNSPLHF. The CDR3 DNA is TGCGCCAGCAGCCAAGGGACAGGAAAGAATAATTCACCCCTCCACTTT.

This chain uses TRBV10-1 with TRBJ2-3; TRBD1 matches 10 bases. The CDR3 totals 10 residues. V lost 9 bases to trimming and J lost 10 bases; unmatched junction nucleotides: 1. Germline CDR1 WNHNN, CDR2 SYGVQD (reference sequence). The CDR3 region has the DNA TGCGCCAGGGGACAGGGGTCGCAGTATTTT. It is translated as CARGQGSQYF.

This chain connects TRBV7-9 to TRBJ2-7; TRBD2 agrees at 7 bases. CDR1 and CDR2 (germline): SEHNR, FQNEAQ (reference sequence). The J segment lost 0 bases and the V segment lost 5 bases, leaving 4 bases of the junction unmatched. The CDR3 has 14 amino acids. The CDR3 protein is CASSAGVRSYEQYF. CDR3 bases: TGTGCCAGCAGCGCGGGAGTCCGCTCCTACGAGCAGTACTTC.

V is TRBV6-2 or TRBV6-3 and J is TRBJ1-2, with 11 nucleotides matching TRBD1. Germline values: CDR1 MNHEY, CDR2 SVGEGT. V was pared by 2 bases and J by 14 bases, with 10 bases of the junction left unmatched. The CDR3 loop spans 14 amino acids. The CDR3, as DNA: TGTGCCAGCAGTTACGACTCCGGGACAGGGGGATATACCTTC. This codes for CASSYDSGTGGYTF.

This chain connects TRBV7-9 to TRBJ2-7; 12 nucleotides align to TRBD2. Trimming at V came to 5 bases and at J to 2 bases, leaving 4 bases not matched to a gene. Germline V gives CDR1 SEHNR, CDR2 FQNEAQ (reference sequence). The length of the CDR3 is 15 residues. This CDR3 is CASSPRTSGAYEQYF. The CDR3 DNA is TGTGCCAGCAGCCCCCGGACTAGCGGGGCCTACGAGCAGTACTTC.

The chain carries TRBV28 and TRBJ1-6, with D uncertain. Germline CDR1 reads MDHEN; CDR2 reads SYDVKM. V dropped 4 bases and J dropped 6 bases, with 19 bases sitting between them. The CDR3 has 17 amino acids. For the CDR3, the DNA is TGTGCCAGCAGTTACCACTCCGGAGAGGGTGTTAATTCACCCCTCCACTTT. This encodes CASSYHSGEGVNSPLHF.

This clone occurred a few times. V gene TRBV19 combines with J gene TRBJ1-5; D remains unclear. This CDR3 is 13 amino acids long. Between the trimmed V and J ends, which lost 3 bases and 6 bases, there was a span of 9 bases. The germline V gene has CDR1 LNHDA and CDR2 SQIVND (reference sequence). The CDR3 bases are TGTGCCAGTAGTATTTTGAGGAGTCAGCCCCAGCATTTT. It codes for CASSILRSQPQHF.

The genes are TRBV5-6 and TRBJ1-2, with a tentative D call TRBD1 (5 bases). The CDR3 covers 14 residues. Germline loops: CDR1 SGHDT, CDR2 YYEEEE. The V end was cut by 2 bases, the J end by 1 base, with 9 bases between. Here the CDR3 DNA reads TGTGCCAGCAGCTTCAGGGTGGGTAACTATGGCTACACCTTC. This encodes CASSFRVGNYGYTF.

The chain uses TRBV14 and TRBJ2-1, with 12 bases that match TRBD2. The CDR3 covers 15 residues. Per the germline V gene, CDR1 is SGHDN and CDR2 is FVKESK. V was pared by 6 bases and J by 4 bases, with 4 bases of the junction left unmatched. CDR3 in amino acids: CASSATSGGYNEQFF. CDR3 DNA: TGTGCCAGCAGTGCGACTAGCGGGGGATACAATGAGCAGTTCTTC.

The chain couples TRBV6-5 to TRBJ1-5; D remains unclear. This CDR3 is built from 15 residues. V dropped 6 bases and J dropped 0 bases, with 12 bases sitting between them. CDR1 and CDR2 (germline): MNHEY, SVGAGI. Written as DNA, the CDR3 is TGTGCCAGCAGACCCGACATCTATAGCAATCAGCCCCAGCATTTT. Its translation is CASRPDIYSNQPQHF.

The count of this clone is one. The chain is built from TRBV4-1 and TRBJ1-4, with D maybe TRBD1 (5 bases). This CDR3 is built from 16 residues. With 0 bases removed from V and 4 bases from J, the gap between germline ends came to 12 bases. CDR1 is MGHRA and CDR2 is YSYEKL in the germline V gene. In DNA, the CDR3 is TGCGCCAGCAGCCAAGATTCTATAGGGGATAATGAAAAACTGTTTTTT. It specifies CASSQDSIGDNEKLFF.

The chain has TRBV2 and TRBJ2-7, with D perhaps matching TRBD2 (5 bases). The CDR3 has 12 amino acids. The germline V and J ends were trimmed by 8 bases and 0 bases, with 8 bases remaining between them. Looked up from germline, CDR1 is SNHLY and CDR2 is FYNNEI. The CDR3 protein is CASLGSSYEQYF. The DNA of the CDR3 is TGTGCCAGCCTGGGGAGCTCCTACGAGCAGTACTTC.

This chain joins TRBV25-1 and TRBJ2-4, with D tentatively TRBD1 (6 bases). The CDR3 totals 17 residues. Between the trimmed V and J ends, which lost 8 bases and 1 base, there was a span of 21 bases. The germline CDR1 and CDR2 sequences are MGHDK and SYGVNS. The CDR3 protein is CASSKAVARGAKNIQYF. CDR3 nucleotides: TGTGCCAGCTCTAAAGCCGTCGCGAGGGGGGCCAAAAACATTCAGTACTTC.